The following is a TCR beta chain sequence with its context. From RNA transcripts, TCR beta CDR3 regions were amplified. RT-PCR in the first round (using the HTBI primer set) targeted the TCR CDR3. TCRdb redid the calling of the multiplex PCR reads with MiXCR, one entry per CDR3 protein. The sample shows some 380,000 distinct CDR3 sequences, approximately 13% of them seen only once. This CDR3 region has 13 residues. Germline values: CDR1 MNHNY, CDR2 SVGAGI (reference sequence). V lost 1 base and J 5 bases, leaving 8 bases between the germline ends. The sample comes from a study of T cells in Graves' hyperthyroidism and ophthalmopathy.

The clonotype was recovered from a young man with Graves' hyperthyroidism that later progressed to Graves' ophthalmopathy. Sequencing was performed on blood. The chain links TRBV6-6 to TRBJ1-2; no clear D. The CDR3 loop reads CASSYLHLYGYTF. The CDR3 nucleotides read TGTGCCAGCAGTTACTTGCACCTTTATGGCTACACCTTC.